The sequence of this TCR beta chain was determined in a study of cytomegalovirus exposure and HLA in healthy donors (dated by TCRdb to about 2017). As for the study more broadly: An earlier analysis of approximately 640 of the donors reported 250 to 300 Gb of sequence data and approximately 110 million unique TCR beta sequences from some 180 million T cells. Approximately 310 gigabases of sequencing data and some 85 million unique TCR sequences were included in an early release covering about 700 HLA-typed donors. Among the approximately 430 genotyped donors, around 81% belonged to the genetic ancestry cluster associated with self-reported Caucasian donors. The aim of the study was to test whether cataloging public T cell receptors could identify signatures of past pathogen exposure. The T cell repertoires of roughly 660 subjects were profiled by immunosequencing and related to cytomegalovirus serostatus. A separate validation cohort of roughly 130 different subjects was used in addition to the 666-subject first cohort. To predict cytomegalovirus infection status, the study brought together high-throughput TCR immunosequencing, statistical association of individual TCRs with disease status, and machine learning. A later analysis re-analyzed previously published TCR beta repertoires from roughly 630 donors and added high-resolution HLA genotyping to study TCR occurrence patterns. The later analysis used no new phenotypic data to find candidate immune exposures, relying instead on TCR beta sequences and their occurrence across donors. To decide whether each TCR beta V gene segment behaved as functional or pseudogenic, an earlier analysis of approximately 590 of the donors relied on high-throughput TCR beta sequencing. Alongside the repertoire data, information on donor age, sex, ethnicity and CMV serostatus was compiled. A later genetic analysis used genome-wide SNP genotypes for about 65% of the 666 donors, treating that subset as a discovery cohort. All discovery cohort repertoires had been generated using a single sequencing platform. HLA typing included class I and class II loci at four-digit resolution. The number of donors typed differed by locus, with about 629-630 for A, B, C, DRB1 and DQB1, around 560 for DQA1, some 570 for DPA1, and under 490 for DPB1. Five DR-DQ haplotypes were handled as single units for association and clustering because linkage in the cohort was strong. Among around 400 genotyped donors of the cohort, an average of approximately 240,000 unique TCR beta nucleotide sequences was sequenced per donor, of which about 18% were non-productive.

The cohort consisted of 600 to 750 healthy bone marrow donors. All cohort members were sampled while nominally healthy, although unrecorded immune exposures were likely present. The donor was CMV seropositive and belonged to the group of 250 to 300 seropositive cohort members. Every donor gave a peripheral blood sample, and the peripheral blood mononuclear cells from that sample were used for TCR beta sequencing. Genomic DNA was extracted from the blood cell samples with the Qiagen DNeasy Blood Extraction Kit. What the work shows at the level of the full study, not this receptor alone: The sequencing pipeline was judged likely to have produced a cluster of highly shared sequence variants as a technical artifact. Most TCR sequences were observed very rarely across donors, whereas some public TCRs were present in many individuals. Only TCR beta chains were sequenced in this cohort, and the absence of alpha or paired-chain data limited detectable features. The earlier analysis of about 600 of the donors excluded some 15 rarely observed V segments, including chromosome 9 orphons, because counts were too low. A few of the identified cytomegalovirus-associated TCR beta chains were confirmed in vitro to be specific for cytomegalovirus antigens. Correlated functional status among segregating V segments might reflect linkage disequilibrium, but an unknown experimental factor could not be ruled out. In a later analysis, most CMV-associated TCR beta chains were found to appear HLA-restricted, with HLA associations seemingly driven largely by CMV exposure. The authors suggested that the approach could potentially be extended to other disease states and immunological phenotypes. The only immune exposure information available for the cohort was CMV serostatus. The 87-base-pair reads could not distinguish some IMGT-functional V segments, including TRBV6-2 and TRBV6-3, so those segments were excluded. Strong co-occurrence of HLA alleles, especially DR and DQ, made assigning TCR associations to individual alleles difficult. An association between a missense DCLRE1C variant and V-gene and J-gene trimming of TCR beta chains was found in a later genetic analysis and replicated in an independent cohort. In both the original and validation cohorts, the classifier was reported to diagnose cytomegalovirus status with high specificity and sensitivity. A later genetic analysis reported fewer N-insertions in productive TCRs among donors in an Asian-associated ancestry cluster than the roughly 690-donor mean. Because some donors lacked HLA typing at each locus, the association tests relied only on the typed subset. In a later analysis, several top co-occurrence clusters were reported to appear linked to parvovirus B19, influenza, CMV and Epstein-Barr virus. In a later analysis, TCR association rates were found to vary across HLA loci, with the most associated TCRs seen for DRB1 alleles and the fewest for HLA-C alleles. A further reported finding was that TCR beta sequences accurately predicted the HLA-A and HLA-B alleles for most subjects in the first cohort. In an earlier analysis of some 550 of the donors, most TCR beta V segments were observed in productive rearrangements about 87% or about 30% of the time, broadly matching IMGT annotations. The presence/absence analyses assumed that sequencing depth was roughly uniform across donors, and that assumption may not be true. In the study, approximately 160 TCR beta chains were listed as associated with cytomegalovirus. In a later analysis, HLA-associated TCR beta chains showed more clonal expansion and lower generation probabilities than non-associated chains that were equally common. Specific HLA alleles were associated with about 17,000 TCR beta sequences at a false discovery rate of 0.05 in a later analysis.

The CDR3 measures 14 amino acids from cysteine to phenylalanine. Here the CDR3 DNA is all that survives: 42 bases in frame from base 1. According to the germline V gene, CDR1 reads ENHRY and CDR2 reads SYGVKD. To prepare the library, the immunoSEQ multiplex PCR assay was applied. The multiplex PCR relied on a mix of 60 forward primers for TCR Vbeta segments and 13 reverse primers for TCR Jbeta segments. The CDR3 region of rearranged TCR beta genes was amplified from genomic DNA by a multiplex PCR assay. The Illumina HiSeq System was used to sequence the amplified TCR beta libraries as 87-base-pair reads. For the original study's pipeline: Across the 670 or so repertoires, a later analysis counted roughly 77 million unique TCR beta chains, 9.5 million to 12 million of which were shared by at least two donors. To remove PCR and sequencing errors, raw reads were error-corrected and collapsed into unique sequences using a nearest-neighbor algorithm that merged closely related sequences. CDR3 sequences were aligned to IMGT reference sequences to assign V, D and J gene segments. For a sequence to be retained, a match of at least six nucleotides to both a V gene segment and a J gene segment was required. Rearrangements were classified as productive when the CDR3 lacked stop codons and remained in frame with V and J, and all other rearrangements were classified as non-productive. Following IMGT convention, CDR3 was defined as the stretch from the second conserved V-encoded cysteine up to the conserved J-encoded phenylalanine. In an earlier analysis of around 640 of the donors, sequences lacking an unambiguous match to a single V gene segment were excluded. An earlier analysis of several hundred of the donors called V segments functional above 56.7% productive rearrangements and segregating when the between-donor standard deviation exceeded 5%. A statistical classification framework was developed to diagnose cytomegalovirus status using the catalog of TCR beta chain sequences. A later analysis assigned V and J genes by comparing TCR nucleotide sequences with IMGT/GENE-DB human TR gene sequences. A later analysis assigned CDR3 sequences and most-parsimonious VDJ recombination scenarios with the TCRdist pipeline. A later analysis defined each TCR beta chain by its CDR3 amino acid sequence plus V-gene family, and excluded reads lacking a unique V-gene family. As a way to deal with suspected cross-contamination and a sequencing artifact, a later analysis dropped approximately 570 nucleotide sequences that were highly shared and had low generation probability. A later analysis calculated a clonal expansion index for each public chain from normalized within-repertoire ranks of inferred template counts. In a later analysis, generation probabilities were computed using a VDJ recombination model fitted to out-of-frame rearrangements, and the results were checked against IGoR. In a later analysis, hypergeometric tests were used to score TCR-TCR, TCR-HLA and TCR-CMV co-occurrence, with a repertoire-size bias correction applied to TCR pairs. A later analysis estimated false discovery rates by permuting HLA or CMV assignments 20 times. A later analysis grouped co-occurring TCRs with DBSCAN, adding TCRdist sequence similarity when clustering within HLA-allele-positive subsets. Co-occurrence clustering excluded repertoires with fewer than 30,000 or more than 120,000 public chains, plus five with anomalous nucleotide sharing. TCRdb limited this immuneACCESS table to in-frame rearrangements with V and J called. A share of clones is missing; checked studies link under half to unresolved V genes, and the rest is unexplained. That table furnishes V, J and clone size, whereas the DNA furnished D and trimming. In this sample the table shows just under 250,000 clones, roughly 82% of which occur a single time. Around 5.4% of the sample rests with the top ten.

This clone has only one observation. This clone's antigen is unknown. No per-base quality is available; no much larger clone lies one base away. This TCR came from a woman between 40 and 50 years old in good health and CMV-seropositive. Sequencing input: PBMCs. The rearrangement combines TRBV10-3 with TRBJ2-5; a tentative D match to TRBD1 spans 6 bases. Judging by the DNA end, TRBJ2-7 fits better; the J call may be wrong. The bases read TGTGCCATCAGCGATTTGCAGGGGTTCGACGAGCAGTACTTC. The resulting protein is CAISDLQGFDEQYF.